This paragraph reports one T cell receptor beta chain. Its antigen is unknown. The sample comes from a study of T cell responses to AZD1222 COVID-19 vaccine. Broader study findings: Clonal diversity may have been underestimated in mostly white British donors. Spike regions recognized by vaccine-associated CD4 TCRs spanned the protein, led by 160-218 and 743-854.

TCRdb keeps only in-frame clones here, not all; method: immunoSEQ multiplex PCR. Among around 91,000 clones, roughly 92% were seen once, and the ten largest hold 6.5% to 10%. Germline V lookup: CDR1 LNHDA, CDR2 SQIVND (reference sequence). This CDR3 contains 15 residues. The V and J ends lost 6 bases and 2 bases, in that order; junction bases with no gene match: 8. This TCR was recovered from an adult who received the AZD1222 COVID-19 vaccine. The sample here was peripheral blood, taken 28 days after the second AZD1222 dose. This rearrangement joins TRBV19 to TRBJ1-1, with 8 bases lining up with TRBD1. The CDR3: CASRTQGVANTEAFF. The CDR3 nucleotides are TGTGCCAGTAGGACACAGGGGGTGGCAAACACTGAAGCTTTCTTT.